The 22 T cell receptor beta chains given below trace back to one sample, sequenced in a study of shared clonotypes between healthy human individuals. TCRdb's table, derived via immunoSEQ multiplex PCR, lists solely in-frame clones and lacks some. This sample carries about 1 million clones, about 75% of them seen once, and the ten largest clones take about 1.5%. The sample taken for sequencing was memory CD4+ T cells sorted from blood. Subset indicated: CD45RA-negative fraction. Source of these receptors: a man in his late teens or twenties in good health.

This chain joins TRBV19 and TRBJ1-1; TRBD1 might be the D (6 bases). The germline V and J ends were trimmed by 5 bases and 9 bases, with 16 bases remaining between them. CDR1 and CDR2 (germline): LNHDA, SQIVND (reference sequence). The CDR3 is made up of 13 amino acids. The CDR3 protein is CASSEGGSLKAFF. The CDR3 nucleotides read TGTGCCAGTAGTGAGGGGGGGAGCCTTAAAGCTTTCTTT.

This clone was recorded only once. The rearrangement joins TRBV2 to TRBJ2-1; 10 bases agree with TRBD2. V lost 6 bases and J lost 16; bases outside the gene matches: 6. The CDR3 is made up of 11 amino acids. Germline-derived CDR1 and CDR2 are SNHLY and FYNNEI. This CDR3 reads CASRGRLAGFF. The CDR3 region has the DNA TGTGCCAGCAGGGGGAGACTAGCGGGTTTCTTC.

This clone has a handful of counts. This CDR3 is also generated by other DNA sequences in the sample. The chain combines TRBV5-5 with TRBJ1-1; 8 nucleotides align to TRBD1. V lost 0 bases and J lost 5; bases outside the gene matches: 3. This CDR3 spans 14 amino acids. Germline V gene lookup returns CDR1 SGHKS and CDR2 YYEKEE (reference sequence). CDR3 DNA: TGTGCCAGCAGCTTGGGACAGGGGCGGACTGAAGCTTTCTTT. Translation: CASSLGQGRTEAFF.

The chain is built from TRBV25-1 and TRBJ1-2; 7 bases line up with TRBD1. Germline loops: CDR1 MGHDK, CDR2 SYGVNS. The CDR3 loop spans 14 amino acids. The trim removed 1 base at V and 6 bases at J, leaving 5 bases unmatched. The CDR3 protein is CASSEWGTAHGYTF. For the CDR3, the DNA is TGTGCCAGCAGTGAATGGGGGACAGCTCATGGCTACACCTTC.

The V and J genes are TRBV18 and TRBJ1-2; D gene uncertain. The CDR3 covers 16 residues. Trimming took 6 bases from V and 3 from J, leaving 20 bases between them. Germline values: CDR1 KGHSH, CDR2 LQKENI. CDR3 in DNA: TGTGCCAGCTCCCAAAGGCCGGCAGGTTCAGACTATGGCTACACCTTC. Protein: CASSQRPAGSDYGYTF.

This clone was found once. The rearrangement uses TRBV5-8 and TRBJ2-7; D gene ambiguous. V was shortened by 6 bases and J by 1 base, with 26 bases between the two germline ends. The CDR3 loop spans 18 amino acids. The V gene's germline CDR1 is SGHTS and CDR2 YDEGEE. The DNA for the CDR3 is TGTGCCAGCATACCACCCGTTGGCAGTCCGACGTTTTCCTACGAGCAGTACTTC. As protein: CASIPPVGSPTFSYEQYF.

V usage is TRBV7-9 and J usage is TRBJ2-3; 8 nucleotides line up with TRBD2. The V and J ends lost 5 bases and 2 bases, in that order; junction bases with no gene match: 15. The V gene's germline CDR1 is SEHNR and CDR2 FQNEAQ (reference sequence). The CDR3 is 18 residues long. CDR3 DNA: TGTGCCAGCAGCCCCCCCTCAACGTGCGGGAGGATCACAGATACGCAGTATTTT. Translated, it gives CASSPPSTCGRITDTQYF.

This chain connects TRBV2 to TRBJ1-4; 10 nucleotides match TRBD1. J was trimmed by 8 bases and V by 4 bases; bases with no gene match: 4. The CDR3 has 14 residues. Germline CDR1 is SNHLY and CDR2 is FYNNEI. CDR3 sequence (DNA): TGTGCCAGCAGTGTGACAGGGGGCCGGGAAAAACTGTTTTTT. The encoded protein is CASSVTGGREKLFF. The full variable domain, in which reference TRBV2 and TRBJ1-4 provide the parts outside the CDR3, is EPEVTQTPSHQVTQMGQEVILRCVPISNHLYFYWYRQILGQKVEFLVSFYNNEISEKSEIFDDQFSVERPDGSNFTLKIRSTKLEDSAMYFCASSVTGGREKLFFGSGTQLSVL.

CDR3 nucleotide sequence: TGTGCCAGCAGCTGGACAGGGGGTTCCACCGGGGAGCTGTTTTTT. It yields the protein CASSWTGGSTGELFF. The chain couples TRBV7-9 to TRBJ2-2; 10 nucleotides line up with TRBD1. The CDR3 extends over 15 amino acids. Per the germline V gene, CDR1 is SEHNR and CDR2 is FQNEAQ (reference sequence). V shed 4 bases, J shed 4 bases, and the junction held 3 bases outside the gene matches. The full variable domain, rest sourced from reference TRBV7-9 and TRBJ2-2, is DTGVSQNPRHKITKRGQNVTFRCDPISEHNRLYWYRQTLGQGPEFLTYFQNEAQLEKSRLLSDRFSAERPKGSFSTLEIQRTEQGDSAMYLCASSWTGGSTGELFFGEGSRLTVL.

V gene TRBV4-3 combines with J gene TRBJ2-5, with D possibly matching TRBD1 (6 bases). The CDR3 has 15 amino acids. Germline assignment: CDR1 LGHNA and CDR2 YSLEER. Trimming took 3 bases from V and 4 from J, leaving 15 bases between them. CDR3 sequence reads: CASSQATGSGETQYF. CDR3 nucleotide sequence: TGCGCCAGCAGCCAGGCCACAGGGTCGGGAGAGACCCAGTACTTC.

This clone has more than one count but fewer than ten. The chain's CDR3 is CASSPYRDATQSYTF. The CDR3 bases are TGTGCCAGCAGCCCATACAGGGACGCCACGCAGAGCTACACCTTC. This sequence joins TRBV7-9 and TRBJ1-2, with D possibly TRBD1 on 6 matching bases. Germline V CDR1 and CDR2: SEHNR, FQNEAQ (reference sequence). CDR3 length: 15 amino acids. The V end was cut by 5 bases, the J end by 9 bases, with 22 bases between.

This chain uses TRBV10-3 with TRBJ1-6, with D uncertain. Trimming removed 1 base from V and 6 bases from J, with 7 bases in between. Germline CDR1 ENHRY, CDR2 SYGVKD. The CDR3 is made up of 14 amino acids. CDR3 in DNA: TGTGCCATCAGTGAGTTAAAGGGTAATTCACCCCTCCACTTT. This codes for CAISELKGNSPLHF.

The rearrangement joins TRBV18 to TRBJ1-5, with TRBD1 matching 7 bases. Germline V gene lookup returns CDR1 KGHSH and CDR2 LQKENI. With V trimmed by 3 bases and J by 6 bases, 5 bases remained unmatched. This CDR3 spans 14 amino acids. DNA of the CDR3: TGTGCCAGCTCACCTCCAGGGGGTTCTCAGCCCCAGCATTTT. It codes for CASSPPGGSQPQHF.

The V call is TRBV6-6, the J call TRBJ1-1, with D possibly TRBD1 on 5 matching bases. Per germline, CDR1 MNHNY and CDR2 SVGAGI (reference sequence). This CDR3 comprises 14 residues. Deletions cut 3 bases from V and 1 base from J, with 9 bases between. CDR3 DNA sequence: TGTGCCAGCAGTTATCAGGGTAAGAACACTGAAGCTTTCTTT. Protein product: CASSYQGKNTEAFF.

This clone is a singleton in its sample. For the CDR3, the DNA is TGTGCCAGCAGCTTAGCGTTCGGCCTCCAAGAGACCCAGTACTTC. Translating gives CASSLAFGLQETQYF. The V call is TRBV5-4, the J call TRBJ2-5; no clear D gene. The germline V gene encodes CDR1 SGHNT and CDR2 YYREEE (reference sequence). The CDR3 is 15 amino acids. Trimming left V 2 bases short and J 1 base short, with 12 bases between.

About this clone itself: The junction does not match germline at one end; this may be a read error. CDR3 nucleotide sequence: TGTGCCAGCAGTTGGGGAGCTAGCGGGGGGGGGCTACAGTTT. It codes for CASSWGASGGGLQF. The V and J genes are TRBV27 and TRBJ2-3, with 12 positions matching TRBD2. The CDR3 sequence is 14 residues long. Germline loops: CDR1 MNHEY, CDR2 SMNVEV (reference sequence).

This clone was picked up a small number of times. V usage is TRBV2 and J usage is TRBJ2-7; 7 bases map to TRBD1. CDR3 length: 14 amino acids. V dropped 6 bases and J dropped 4; count of bases not matched to a gene: 9. Germline assignment: CDR1 SNHLY and CDR2 FYNNEI. CDR3 in amino acids: CASSPGQALYEQYF. As DNA, the CDR3 is TGTGCCAGCAGCCCCGGACAGGCTCTGTACGAGCAGTACTTC. The full variable domain, rest sourced from reference TRBV2 and TRBJ2-7, is EPEVTQTPSHQVTQMGQEVILRCVPISNHLYFYWYRQILGQKVEFLVSFYNNEISEKSEIFDDQFSVERPDGSNFTLKIRSTKLEDSAMYFCASSPGQALYEQYFGPGTRLTVT.

A remark on this clone: One end of the junction fails to match germline, which may point to a read error. The rearrangement links TRBV4-1 to TRBJ2-1, with D unclear. Germline CDR1 reads MGHRA; CDR2 reads YSYEKL. The CDR3 spans 15 residues. The CDR3 sequence is CASSQGGLSYNEQFF. CDR3 DNA: TGCGCCAGCAGTCAAGGCGGTCTCTCCTACAATGAGCAGTTCTTC.

The chain uses TRBV9 and TRBJ2-2; D is undetermined. The CDR3 loop spans 14 amino acids. CDR1 is SGDLS and CDR2 is YYNGEE in the germline V gene. The germline V and J ends were trimmed by 3 bases and 4 bases, with 10 bases remaining between them. The CDR3 protein is CASSAHLGTGELFF. In nucleotides, the CDR3 is TGTGCCAGCAGCGCTCACTTGGGCACCGGGGAGCTGTTTTTT.

This chain joins TRBV25-1 and TRBJ2-6, with a possible D match to TRBD1 (5 bases). In germline, CDR1 is MGHDK, CDR2 SYGVNS. This CDR3 contains 15 residues. Trimming removed 5 bases from V and 0 bases from J, with 8 bases in between. CDR3 nucleotides: TGTGCCAGCAGTACAGGAAACTCTGGGGCCAACGTCCTGACTTTC. It yields the protein CASSTGNSGANVLTF.

This clone was seen a handful of times. The rearrangement uses TRBV19 and TRBJ1-2; D is ambiguous. Trimming took off 1 base at V and 4 bases at J, with 13 bases between the two ends. CDR1 LNHDA and CDR2 SQIVND come from the germline V gene (reference sequence). This CDR3 spans 15 amino acids. The CDR3 loop is CASSIGGSVTYGYTF. The CDR3 nucleotides are TGTGCCAGTAGTATAGGAGGGAGTGTTACCTATGGCTACACCTTC.

This rearrangement joins TRBV28 to TRBJ1-6; perhaps TRBD1 as D (5 bases). V lost 8 bases and J lost 11, with 31 bases in between. Germline V gene data show CDR1 as MDHEN and CDR2 as SYDVKM. The CDR3 contains 18 residues. The chain's CDR3 is CASLLVGIKPSWGAPLHF. In nucleotides, the CDR3 is TGTGCCAGCCTCCTGGTCGGGATCAAACCCTCGTGGGGGGCACCCCTCCACTTT.